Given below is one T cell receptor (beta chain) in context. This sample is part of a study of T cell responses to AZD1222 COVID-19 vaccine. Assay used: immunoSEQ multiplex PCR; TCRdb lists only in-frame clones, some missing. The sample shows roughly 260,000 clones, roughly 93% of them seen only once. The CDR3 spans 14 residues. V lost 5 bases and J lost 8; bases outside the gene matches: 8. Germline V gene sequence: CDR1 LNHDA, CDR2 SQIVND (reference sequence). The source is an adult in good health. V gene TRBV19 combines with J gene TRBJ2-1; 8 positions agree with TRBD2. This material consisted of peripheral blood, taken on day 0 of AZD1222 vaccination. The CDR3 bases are TGTGCCAGTAGTCCCAAGCGGGAGTCGGATGAGCAGTTCTTC. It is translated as CASSPKRESDEQFF.